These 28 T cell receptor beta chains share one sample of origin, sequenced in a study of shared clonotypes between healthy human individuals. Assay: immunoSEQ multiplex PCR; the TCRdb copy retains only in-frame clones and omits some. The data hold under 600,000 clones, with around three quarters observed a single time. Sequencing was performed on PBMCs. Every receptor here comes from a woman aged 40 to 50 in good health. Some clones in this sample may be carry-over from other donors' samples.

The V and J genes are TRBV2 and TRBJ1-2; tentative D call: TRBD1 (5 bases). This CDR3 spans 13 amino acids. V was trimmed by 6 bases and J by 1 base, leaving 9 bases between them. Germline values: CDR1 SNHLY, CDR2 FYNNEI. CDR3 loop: CASSRDHNYGYTF. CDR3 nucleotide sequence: TGTGCCAGCAGCAGGGATCATAACTATGGCTACACCTTC.

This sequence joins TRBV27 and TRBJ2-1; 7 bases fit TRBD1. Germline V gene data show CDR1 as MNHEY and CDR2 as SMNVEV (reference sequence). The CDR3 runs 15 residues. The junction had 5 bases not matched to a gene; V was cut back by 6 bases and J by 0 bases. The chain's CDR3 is CASSTDRDSYNEQFF. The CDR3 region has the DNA TGTGCCAGCAGCACTGACAGGGACTCCTACAATGAGCAGTTCTTC.

CDR3 in DNA: TGCGCCAGCAGCCAAGATCGGGGGACAGGGATCTCGGGGACTGAAGCTTTCTTT. It is translated as CASSQDRGTGISGTEAFF. The chain couples TRBV4-1 to TRBJ1-1; 9 bases are shared with TRBD1. Germline V gene lookup returns CDR1 MGHRA and CDR2 YSYEKL. The CDR3 has 18 residues. J gave up 5 bases and V 0 bases, and 13 bases lay outside the gene matches.

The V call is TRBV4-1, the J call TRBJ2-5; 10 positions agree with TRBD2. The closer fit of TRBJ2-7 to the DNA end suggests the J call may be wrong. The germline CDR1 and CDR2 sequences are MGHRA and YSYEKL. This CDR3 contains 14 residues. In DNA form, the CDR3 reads TGCGCCAGCAGCCGAGGACTAGCGGTTGGCGAGCAGTACTTC. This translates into CASSRGLAVGEQYF.

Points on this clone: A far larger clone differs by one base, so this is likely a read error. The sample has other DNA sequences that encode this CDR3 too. The CDR3 is CASSDSGHTGELFF. The CDR3 DNA is TGTGCCAGCAGTGACTCAGGTCACACCGGGGAGCTGTTCTTT. This chain connects TRBV6-4 to TRBJ2-2, with a possible D match to TRBD2 (5 bases). CDR3 length equals 14 residues. Germline assignment: CDR1 MRHNA and CDR2 SNTAGT.

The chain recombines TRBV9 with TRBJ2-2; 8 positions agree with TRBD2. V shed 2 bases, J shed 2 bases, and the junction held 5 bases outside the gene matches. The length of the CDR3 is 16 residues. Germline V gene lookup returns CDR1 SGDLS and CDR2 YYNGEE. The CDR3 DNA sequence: TGTGCCAGCAGCGTGATAGCGGGACCTAACACCGGGGAGCTGTTTTTT. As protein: CASSVIAGPNTGELFF.

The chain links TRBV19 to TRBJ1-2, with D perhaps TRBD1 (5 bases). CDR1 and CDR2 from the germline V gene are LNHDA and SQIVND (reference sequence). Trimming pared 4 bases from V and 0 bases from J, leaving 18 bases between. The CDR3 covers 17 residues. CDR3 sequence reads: CASSTRSGQQANYGYTF. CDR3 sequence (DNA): TGTGCCAGTAGTACCCGGTCGGGGCAGCAAGCTAACTATGGCTACACCTTC.

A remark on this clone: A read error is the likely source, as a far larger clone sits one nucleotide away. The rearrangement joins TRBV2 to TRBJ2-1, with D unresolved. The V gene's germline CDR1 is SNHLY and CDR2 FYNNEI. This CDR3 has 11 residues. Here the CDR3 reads CASTPTVERFF. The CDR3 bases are TGTGCCAGCACCCCGACGGTTGAGCGGTTCTTC.

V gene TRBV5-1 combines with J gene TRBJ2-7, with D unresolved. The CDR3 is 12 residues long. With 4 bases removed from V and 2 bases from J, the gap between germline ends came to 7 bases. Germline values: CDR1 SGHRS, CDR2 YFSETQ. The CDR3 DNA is TGCGCCAGCAGCCTAAGAACCTACGAGCAGTACTTC. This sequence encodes CASSLRTYEQYF.

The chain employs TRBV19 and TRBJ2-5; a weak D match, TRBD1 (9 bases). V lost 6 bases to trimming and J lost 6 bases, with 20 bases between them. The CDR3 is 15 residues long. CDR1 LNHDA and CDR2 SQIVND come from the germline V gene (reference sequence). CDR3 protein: CASRSGGTGRKTQYF. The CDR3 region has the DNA TGTGCCAGTAGATCGGGGGGGACAGGGCGAAAGACCCAGTACTTC.

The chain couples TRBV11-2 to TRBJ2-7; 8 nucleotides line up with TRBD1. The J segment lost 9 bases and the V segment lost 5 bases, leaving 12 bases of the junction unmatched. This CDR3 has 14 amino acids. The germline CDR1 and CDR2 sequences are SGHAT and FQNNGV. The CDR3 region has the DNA TGTGCCAGCAGCGAGGGACAGGTTAGGGGCCTGCAGTACTTC. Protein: CASSEGQVRGLQYF.

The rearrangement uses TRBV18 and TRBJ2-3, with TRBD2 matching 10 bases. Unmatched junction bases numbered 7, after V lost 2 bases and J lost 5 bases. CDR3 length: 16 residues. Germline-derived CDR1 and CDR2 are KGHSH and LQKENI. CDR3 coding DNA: TGTGCCAGCTCACCAACTTCTAGCGGGAGTGTAGATACGCAGTATTTT. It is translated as CASSPTSSGSVDTQYF.

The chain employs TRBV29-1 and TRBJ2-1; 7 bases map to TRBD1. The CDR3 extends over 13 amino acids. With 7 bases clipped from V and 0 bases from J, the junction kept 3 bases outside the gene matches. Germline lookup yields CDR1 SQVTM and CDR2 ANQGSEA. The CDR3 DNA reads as TGCAGCGCCGGGACAGCCTCCTACAATGAGCAGTTCTTC. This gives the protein CSAGTASYNEQFF.

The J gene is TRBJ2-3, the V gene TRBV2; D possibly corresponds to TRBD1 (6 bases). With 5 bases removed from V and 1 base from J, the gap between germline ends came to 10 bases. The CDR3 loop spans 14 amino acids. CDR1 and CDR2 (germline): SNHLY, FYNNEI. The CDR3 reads CASSLQGGTDTQYF. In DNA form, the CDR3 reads TGTGCCAGCAGTTTACAGGGAGGCACAGATACGCAGTATTTT.

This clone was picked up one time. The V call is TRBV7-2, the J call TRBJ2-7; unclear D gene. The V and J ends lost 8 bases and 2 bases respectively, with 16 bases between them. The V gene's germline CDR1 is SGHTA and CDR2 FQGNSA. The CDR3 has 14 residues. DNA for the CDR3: TGTGCCAGCTGCCCCGGGCTGATACCCTACGAGCAGTACTTC. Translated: CASCPGLIPYEQYF.

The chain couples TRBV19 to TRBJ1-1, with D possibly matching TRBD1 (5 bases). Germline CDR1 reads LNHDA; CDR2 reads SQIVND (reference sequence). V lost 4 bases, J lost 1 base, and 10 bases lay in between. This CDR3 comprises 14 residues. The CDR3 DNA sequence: TGTGCCAGTAGTAAGGGGTCGAGGAACACTGAAGCTTTCTTT. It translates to CASSKGSRNTEAFF.

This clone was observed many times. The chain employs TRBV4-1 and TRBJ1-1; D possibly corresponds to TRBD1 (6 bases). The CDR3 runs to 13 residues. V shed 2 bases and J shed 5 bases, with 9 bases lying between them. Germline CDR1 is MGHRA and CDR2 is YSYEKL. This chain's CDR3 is CASSQWGPTEAFF. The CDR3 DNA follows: TGCGCCAGCAGCCAATGGGGGCCGACTGAAGCTTTCTTT.

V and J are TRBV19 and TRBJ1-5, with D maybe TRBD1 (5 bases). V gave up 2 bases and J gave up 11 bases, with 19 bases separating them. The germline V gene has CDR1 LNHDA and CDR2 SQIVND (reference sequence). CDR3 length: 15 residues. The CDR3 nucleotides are TGTGCCAGTAGTATATTAGGGCGGGACCTCGGGGCCCAGCATTTT. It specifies CASSILGRDLGAQHF.

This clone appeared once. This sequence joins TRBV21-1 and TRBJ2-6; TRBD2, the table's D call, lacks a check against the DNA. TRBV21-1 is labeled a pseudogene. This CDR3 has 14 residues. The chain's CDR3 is CASHGLSGANVLTF. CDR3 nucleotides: TGTGCCAGCCACGGTCTATCTGGGGCCAACGTCCTGACTTTC.

CDR3 residues: CASSPGLPAYNEQFF. In DNA, the CDR3 is TGTGCCAGCAGTCCCGGACTACCCGCCTACAATGAGCAGTTCTTC. V usage is TRBV27 and J usage is TRBJ2-1; tentatively, D is TRBD2 (6 bases). V was clipped by 5 bases and J by 2 bases, with 13 bases between them. The CDR3 extends over 15 amino acids. CDR1 and CDR2 (germline): MNHEY, SMNVEV (reference sequence).

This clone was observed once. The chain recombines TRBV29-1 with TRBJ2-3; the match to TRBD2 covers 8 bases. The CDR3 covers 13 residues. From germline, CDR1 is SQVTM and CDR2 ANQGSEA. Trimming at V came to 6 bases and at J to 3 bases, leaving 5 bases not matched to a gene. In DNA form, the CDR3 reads TGCAGCGTGACGGGACTAGTTACAGATACGCAGTATTTT. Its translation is CSVTGLVTDTQYF.

The CDR3 here is CASIRESTGEQYF. CDR3 DNA sequence: TGTGCCAGCATCAGGGAGTCTACGGGGGAGCAGTACTTC. The V and J genes are TRBV28 and TRBJ2-7; the D call may be TRBD1 or TRBD2 (5 bases each). This CDR3 comprises 13 residues. V was cut by 7 bases and J by 7 bases, with 17 bases left in between. CDR1 MDHEN and CDR2 SYDVKM come from the germline V gene.

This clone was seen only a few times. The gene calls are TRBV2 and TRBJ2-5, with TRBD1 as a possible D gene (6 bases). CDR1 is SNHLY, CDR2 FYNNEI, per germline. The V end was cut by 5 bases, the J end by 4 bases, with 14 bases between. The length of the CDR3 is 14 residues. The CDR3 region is CASSQTTGLETQYF. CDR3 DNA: TGTGCCAGCAGTCAAACGACAGGTTTAGAGACCCAGTACTTC.

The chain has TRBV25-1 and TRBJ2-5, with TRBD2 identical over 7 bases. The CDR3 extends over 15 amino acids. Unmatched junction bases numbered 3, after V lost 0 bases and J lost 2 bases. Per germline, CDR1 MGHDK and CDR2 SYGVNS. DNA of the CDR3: TGTGCCAGCAGTGAATACGGCGGGAGACAAGAGACCCAGTACTTC. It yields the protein CASSEYGGRQETQYF.

This CDR3 is CASRVEARGVGELFF. CDR3 DNA sequence: TGTGCCAGCCGTGTCGAGGCGAGGGGGGTCGGGGAGCTGTTTTTT. J is TRBJ2-2 and V is TRBV6-5; D assignment may be TRBD1 or TRBD2 (6 bases each). This CDR3 spans 15 amino acids. Per germline, CDR1 MNHEY and CDR2 SVGAGI. Deletions cut 8 bases from V and 7 bases from J, with 20 bases between.

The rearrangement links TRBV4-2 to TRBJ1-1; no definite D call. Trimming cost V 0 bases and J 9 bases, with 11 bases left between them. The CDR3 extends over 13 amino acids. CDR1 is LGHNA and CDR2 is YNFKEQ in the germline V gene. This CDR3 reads CASSQDHLGQAFF. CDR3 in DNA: TGTGCCAGCAGCCAAGATCATCTTGGACAAGCTTTCTTT.

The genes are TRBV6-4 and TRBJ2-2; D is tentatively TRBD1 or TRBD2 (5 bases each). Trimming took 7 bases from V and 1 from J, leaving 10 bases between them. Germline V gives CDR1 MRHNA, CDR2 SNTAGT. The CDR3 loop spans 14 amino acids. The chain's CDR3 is CASTGAMNTGELFF. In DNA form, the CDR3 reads TGTGCCAGCACCGGGGCCATGAACACCGGGGAGCTGTTTTTT.

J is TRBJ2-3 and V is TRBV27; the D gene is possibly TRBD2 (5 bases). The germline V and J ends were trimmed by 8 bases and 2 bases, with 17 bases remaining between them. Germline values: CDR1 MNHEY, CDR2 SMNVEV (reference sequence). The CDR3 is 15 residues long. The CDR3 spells CASGPRRQYTDTQYF. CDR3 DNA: TGTGCCAGCGGCCCCCGGAGGCAGTACACAGATACGCAGTATTTT.